A selection of T cell receptor beta chains follows, all from one sample in a study of long-term antiretroviral therapy in people with HIV. Sequencing used immunoSEQ multiplex PCR; TCRdb keeps in-frame clones, though not all of them. The top ten hold 3.6% of the sample, which has approximately 27,000 clones, around 90% seen once. The sequences come from unsorted PBMCs, collected 1.8 years after starting antiretroviral therapy. These receptors were obtained from a woman between 18 and 29 years old with HIV. The CDR3 runs from the conserved cysteine through the conserved F or W. Each record gives: J gene, clone size, V gene, D gene, CDR3 protein, CDR3 DNA. The D gene is left open where the match is weak. Not every row has a clone size; where given, it reads once, few, many or a size class.

j_gene: TRBJ2-7; abundance: .; v_gene: TRBV7-7; d_gene: .; CDR3aa: CASSLDPGYEQYF; CDR3nt: TGTGCTAGCAGCTTAGATCCCGGCTACGAGCAGTACTTC
j_gene: TRBJ2-6; abundance: .; v_gene: TRBV6-1; d_gene: .; CDR3aa: CASGRSLEANVLTF; CDR3nt: TGTGCCAGCGGGAGATCTCTGGAGGCCAACGTCCTGACTTTC
j_gene: TRBJ1-5; abundance: .; v_gene: TRBV2; d_gene: TRBD1; CDR3aa: CASSDAGGTGNQPQHF; CDR3nt: TGTGCCAGCAGTGATGCAGGGGGCACGGGCAATCAGCCCCAGCATTTT
j_gene: TRBJ2-2; abundance: .; v_gene: TRBV19; d_gene: .; CDR3aa: CASSPGTNTGELFF; CDR3nt: TGTGCCAGTAGTCCGGGGACTAACACCGGGGAGCTGTTTTTT
j_gene: TRBJ2-7; abundance: .; v_gene: TRBV5-6; d_gene: TRBD2; CDR3aa: CASSLAGGSYEQYF; CDR3nt: TGTGCCAGCAGCTTAGCGGGAGGGTCCTACGAGCAGTACTTC
j_gene: TRBJ2-2; abundance: .; v_gene: TRBV5-4; d_gene: .; CDR3aa: CASSPDPGGELFF; CDR3nt: TGTGCCAGCAGCCCTGATCCTGGCGGGGAGCTGTTTTTT
j_gene: TRBJ1-5; abundance: .; v_gene: TRBV27; d_gene: .; CDR3aa: CASSFGGRDQPQHF; CDR3nt: TGTGCCAGCAGTTTCGGGGGGCGCGATCAGCCCCAGCATTTT
j_gene: TRBJ2-7; abundance: .; v_gene: TRBV6-5; d_gene: TRBD2; CDR3aa: CASTTAGVWSYEQYF; CDR3nt: TGTGCCAGCACCACCGCGGGGGTCTGGTCCTACGAGCAGTACTTC
j_gene: TRBJ1-1; abundance: .; v_gene: TRBV5-1; d_gene: .; CDR3aa: CASAPGHLNTEAFF; CDR3nt: TGCGCCAGCGCACCGGGACACCTGAACACTGAAGCTTTCTTT
j_gene: TRBJ2-1; abundance: .; v_gene: TRBV7-2; d_gene: TRBD2; CDR3aa: CASSSPTSGPNNEQFF; CDR3nt: TGTGCCAGCAGCTCTCCTACTAGCGGGCCAAACAATGAGCAGTTCTTC
j_gene: TRBJ1-5; abundance: .; v_gene: TRBV9; d_gene: .; CDR3aa: CASSVGGLDNQPQHF; CDR3nt: TGTGCCAGCAGCGTCGGGGGGCTTGACAATCAGCCCCAGCATTTT
j_gene: TRBJ1-2; abundance: .; v_gene: TRBV28; d_gene: TRBD1; CDR3aa: CASRITGGDGYTF; CDR3nt: TGTGCCAGCAGAATAACAGGGGGCGATGGCTACACCTTC
j_gene: TRBJ1-1; abundance: .; v_gene: TRBV6-1; d_gene: .; CDR3aa: CASPAGRGTEAFF; CDR3nt: TGTGCCAGTCCGGCAGGGCGGGGCACTGAAGCTTTCTTT
j_gene: TRBJ1-2; abundance: .; v_gene: TRBV9; d_gene: .; CDR3aa: CASSVALGRDYGYTF; CDR3nt: TGTGCCAGCAGCGTAGCTCTAGGGAGGGACTATGGCTACACCTTC
j_gene: TRBJ2-3; abundance: .; v_gene: TRBV7-9; d_gene: TRBD2; CDR3aa: CASSIETTSGRSTDTQYF; CDR3nt: TGTGCCAGCAGCATAGAAACCACTAGCGGGAGGAGCACAGATACGCAGTATTTT
j_gene: TRBJ2-5; abundance: .; v_gene: TRBV19; d_gene: .; CDR3aa: CASSIRVAGRGETQYF; CDR3nt: TGTGCCAGTAGTATTAGGGTGGCGGGAAGGGGGGAGACCCAGTACTTC
j_gene: TRBJ2-1; abundance: once; v_gene: TRBV9; d_gene: TRBD2; CDR3aa: CASSEWTSGNEQFF; CDR3nt: TGTGCCAGCAGCGAATGGACTAGCGGGAATGAGCAGTTCTTC
j_gene: TRBJ2-4; abundance: .; v_gene: TRBV25-1; d_gene: .; CDR3aa: CASSERRMAKNIQYF; CDR3nt: TGTGCCAGCAGTGAACGGCGGATGGCCAAAAACATTCAGTACTTC
j_gene: TRBJ2-7; abundance: once; v_gene: TRBV7-9; d_gene: TRBD1; CDR3aa: CASSRQGAYEQYF; CDR3nt: TGTGCCAGCAGTCGACAGGGAGCCTACGAGCAGTACTTC
j_gene: TRBJ2-2; abundance: .; v_gene: TRBV7-8; d_gene: TRBD1; CDR3aa: CASSLSQGQQVTGELFF; CDR3nt: TGTGCCAGCAGCTTAAGCCAGGGACAGCAAGTCACCGGGGAGCTGTTTTTT
j_gene: TRBJ2-2; abundance: .; v_gene: TRBV28; d_gene: TRBD1; CDR3aa: CASHRTGETGELFF; CDR3nt: TGTGCCAGCCACCGGACAGGGGAAACCGGGGAGCTGTTTTTT
j_gene: TRBJ1-5; abundance: .; v_gene: TRBV2; d_gene: TRBD1; CDR3aa: CASRTGGEQPQHF; CDR3nt: TGTGCCAGCAGAACAGGGGGGGAACAGCCCCAGCATTTT
j_gene: TRBJ2-7; abundance: .; v_gene: TRBV7-3; d_gene: .; CDR3aa: CASSLQGSREQYF; CDR3nt: TGTGCCAGCAGCTTACAGGGGAGTCGGGAGCAGTACTTC
j_gene: TRBJ2-7; abundance: .; v_gene: TRBV19; d_gene: .; CDR3aa: CASSIGTTGIYEQYF; CDR3nt: TGTGCCAGTAGTATCGGGACGACTGGGATCTACGAGCAGTACTTC
j_gene: TRBJ2-1; abundance: .; v_gene: TRBV29-1; d_gene: .; CDR3aa: CSVVGLVADEQFF; CDR3nt: TGCAGCGTTGTGGGCCTTGTTGCCGATGAGCAGTTCTTC
j_gene: TRBJ2-7; abundance: .; v_gene: TRBV7-8; d_gene: TRBD2; CDR3aa: CASSHGTNEQYF; CDR3nt: TGTGCCAGCAGCCACGGGACTAACGAGCAGTACTTC
j_gene: TRBJ1-1; abundance: once; v_gene: TRBV6-5; d_gene: TRBD1; CDR3aa: CASSYSGTGYGTEAFF; CDR3nt: TGTGCCAGCAGTTACTCCGGGACAGGCTATGGCACTGAAGCTTTCTTT
j_gene: TRBJ2-7; abundance: .; v_gene: TRBV19; d_gene: TRBD2; CDR3aa: CASSIAGGPSYEQYF; CDR3nt: TGTGCCAGTAGTATAGCGGGAGGCCCCTCCTACGAGCAGTACTTC
j_gene: TRBJ1-2; abundance: .; v_gene: TRBV5-1; d_gene: TRBD1; CDR3aa: CASSLEPGTGGGYTF; CDR3nt: TGCGCCAGCAGCCTGGAGCCGGGGACAGGGGGTGGCTACACCTTC
j_gene: TRBJ1-5; abundance: medium-sized; v_gene: TRBV18; d_gene: .; CDR3aa: CASSPGIEVNQPQHF; CDR3nt: TGTGCCAGCTCACCGGGTATTGAAGTCAATCAGCCCCAGCATTTT
j_gene: TRBJ2-7; abundance: .; v_gene: TRBV14; d_gene: .; CDR3aa: CASSQDAKSYEQYF; CDR3nt: TGTGCCAGCAGCCAAGATGCCAAATCCTACGAGCAGTACTTC
j_gene: TRBJ2-7; abundance: .; v_gene: TRBV5-6; d_gene: .; CDR3aa: CASSYQTSNFKARYEQYF; CDR3nt: TGTGCCAGCAGCTACCAGACTTCGAACTTTAAAGCTAGGTACGAGCAGTACTTC
j_gene: TRBJ2-3; abundance: once; v_gene: TRBV5-1; d_gene: TRBD2; CDR3aa: CASSAPQTSGSTDTQYF; CDR3nt: TGCGCCAGCAGCGCCCCCCAGACTAGCGGGAGCACAGATACGCAGTATTTT
j_gene: TRBJ2-7; abundance: .; v_gene: TRBV5-4; d_gene: .; CDR3aa: CASSLFYRELNEQYF; CDR3nt: TGTGCCAGCAGCCTATTTTACAGGGAGCTAAACGAGCAGTACTTC
j_gene: TRBJ1-3; abundance: .; v_gene: TRBV7-2; d_gene: .; CDR3aa: CASSFSGFLRRQAGNTIYF; CDR3nt: TGTGCCAGCAGCTTTTCTGGTTTCCTTAGGCGACAAGCTGGAAACACCATATATTTT
j_gene: TRBJ1-5; abundance: .; v_gene: TRBV19; d_gene: TRBD1; CDR3aa: CASSIRGTGQQPQHF; CDR3nt: TGTGCCAGTAGTATTCGGGGGACAGGGCAACAGCCCCAGCATTTT
j_gene: TRBJ2-7; abundance: few; v_gene: TRBV27; d_gene: TRBD1; CDR3aa: CASSLGQGLYEQYF; CDR3nt: TGTGCCAGCAGTTTAGGACAGGGCCTCTACGAGCAGTACTTC
j_gene: TRBJ2-1; abundance: once; v_gene: TRBV11-3; d_gene: TRBD1; CDR3aa: CASSSGTGGQGDEQFF; CDR3nt: TGTGCCAGCAGCTCCGGGACAGGGGGCCAGGGGGATGAGCAGTTCTTC
j_gene: TRBJ2-5; abundance: .; v_gene: TRBV7-9; d_gene: .; CDR3aa: CASSPLMGTQYF; CDR3nt: TGTGCCAGCAGCCCCCTTATGGGGACCCAGTACTTC
j_gene: TRBJ1-3; abundance: .; v_gene: TRBV27; d_gene: .; CDR3aa: CASSRAGIAPIYF; CDR3nt: TGTGCCAGCAGCAGAGCGGGAATCGCACCCATATATTTT
j_gene: TRBJ1-3; abundance: .; v_gene: TRBV5-1; d_gene: .; CDR3aa: CASSLEAGTGDTIYF; CDR3nt: TGCGCCAGCAGCTTGGAGGCAGGGACTGGAGACACCATATATTTT
j_gene: TRBJ2-1; abundance: .; v_gene: TRBV10-3; d_gene: .; CDR3aa: CAILGSDNNEQFF; CDR3nt: TGTGCCATCCTGGGGTCCGACAACAATGAGCAGTTCTTC
j_gene: TRBJ1-2; abundance: few; v_gene: TRBV27; d_gene: .; CDR3aa: CASSPRGGNYGYTF; CDR3nt: TGTGCCAGCAGTCCTCGAGGGGGAAACTATGGCTACACCTTC
j_gene: TRBJ2-4; abundance: .; v_gene: TRBV7-2; d_gene: TRBD2; CDR3aa: CASSLGASGSDIQYF; CDR3nt: TGTGCCAGCAGCTTAGGAGCTAGCGGGAGTGACATTCAGTACTTC
j_gene: TRBJ2-1; abundance: .; v_gene: TRBV19; d_gene: .; CDR3aa: CASSSGAEQFF; CDR3nt: TGTGCCAGTAGTTCGGGGGCTGAGCAGTTCTTC
j_gene: TRBJ2-3; abundance: .; v_gene: TRBV7-2; d_gene: TRBD2; CDR3aa: CASIKGTSGKTDTQYF; CDR3nt: TGTGCCAGCATCAAAGGGACTAGCGGGAAAACAGATACGCAGTATTTT
j_gene: TRBJ2-7; abundance: .; v_gene: TRBV19; d_gene: .; CDR3aa: CASSWTRLNSYEQYF; CDR3nt: TGTGCCAGTAGTTGGACAAGGCTAAACTCCTACGAGCAGTACTTC
j_gene: TRBJ1-1; abundance: .; v_gene: TRBV6-5; d_gene: .; CDR3aa: CASTSRGTEAFF; CDR3nt: TGTGCCAGCACCTCACGGGGCACTGAAGCTTTCTTT
j_gene: TRBJ2-1; abundance: .; v_gene: TRBV5-1; d_gene: .; CDR3aa: CASSSRVEQFF; CDR3nt: TGCGCCAGCAGCTCTCGGGTTGAGCAGTTCTTC
j_gene: TRBJ2-7; abundance: .; v_gene: TRBV19; d_gene: .; CDR3aa: CASSRPGRTYEQYF; CDR3nt: TGTGCCAGTAGTCGGCCCGGGCGGACCTACGAGCAGTACTTC
j_gene: TRBJ2-1; abundance: .; v_gene: TRBV6-6; d_gene: TRBD2; CDR3aa: CASSYEGGEHNEQFF; CDR3nt: TGTGCCAGCAGTTATGAGGGAGGGGAACACAATGAGCAGTTCTTC
j_gene: TRBJ2-3; abundance: .; v_gene: TRBV7-9; d_gene: TRBD2; CDR3aa: CASSLGAGGTDTQYF; CDR3nt: TGTGCCAGCAGCTTAGGAGCGGGAGGAACAGATACGCAGTATTTT
j_gene: TRBJ2-7; abundance: .; v_gene: TRBV6-5; d_gene: TRBD2; CDR3aa: CASSRLAVFYEQYF; CDR3nt: TGTGCCAGCAGCCGACTAGCGGTCTTCTACGAGCAGTACTTC